This entry lists 15 T cell receptor beta chains sequenced from one sample in a study of cytomegalovirus exposure and HLA in healthy donors. The PCR made use of 60 Vbeta and 13 Jbeta primers. Produced via immunoSEQ multiplex PCR; TCRdb's table is partial and in-frame only. The sample holds about 110,000 clones, 65% to 75% seen once. The sequencing input was PBMCs. These receptors all stem from a man aged 40-49 years in good health and CMV-seropositive.

This chain uses TRBV5-1 with TRBJ1-5; D is possibly TRBD1 (6 bases). The V gene lost 4 bases and the J gene lost 5 bases, with 16 bases spanning the gap. Germline V gene lookup returns CDR1 SGHRS and CDR2 YFSETQ. The CDR3 contains 15 residues. This chain's CDR3 is CASSPTGDQHQPQHF. The DNA for the CDR3 is TGCGCCAGCAGCCCGACAGGAGACCAACATCAGCCCCAGCATTTT.

The chain employs TRBV5-1 and TRBJ2-3; D not resolved. CDR1 SGHRS and CDR2 YFSETQ come from the germline V gene. This CDR3 is 13 amino acids long. V was pared by 5 bases and J by 0 bases, with 7 bases between. CDR3 sequence (DNA): TGCGCCAGCAGTACAATCAGCACAGATACGCAGTATTTT. Amino acid sequence: CASSTISTDTQYF. Full variable domain (outside the CDR3, taken from reference TRBV5-1 and TRBJ2-3): KAGVTQTPRYLIKTRGQQVTLSCSPISGHRSVSWYQQTPGQGLQFLFEYFSETQRNKGNFPGRFSGRQFSNSRSEMNVSTLELGDSALYLCASSTISTDTQYFGPGTRLTVL.

In DNA, the CDR3 is TGCGCCAGCAGCTTAGCCGGGACTAGCGGGAGGATCTACAATGAGCAGTTCTTC. Translated, it gives CASSLAGTSGRIYNEQFF. V gene TRBV5-1 combines with J gene TRBJ2-1; 15 bases match TRBD2. Germline loops: CDR1 SGHRS, CDR2 YFSETQ. The CDR3 has 18 amino acids. J was trimmed by 3 bases and V by 2 bases; bases with no gene match: 6.

In its sample, this clone was seen a few times. The gene calls are TRBV15 and TRBJ2-7; D remains ambiguous. The CDR3 runs to 13 residues. V was cut by 0 bases and J by 3 bases, with 6 bases left in between. CDR1 LNHNV and CDR2 YYDKDF come from the germline V gene (reference sequence). CDR3 nucleotide sequence: TGTGCCACCAGCAGAGAATCAGGCTACGAGCAGTACTTC. Its translation: CATSRESGYEQYF.

The chain recombines TRBV4-1 with TRBJ1-2; no reliable D call. CDR1 is MGHRA, CDR2 YSYEKL, per germline. V lost 0 bases and J 6 bases, leaving 14 bases between the germline ends. The CDR3 covers 15 residues. The CDR3 loop reads CASSQDSSARDGYTF. The CDR3 DNA sequence: TGCGCCAGCAGCCAAGATTCTAGTGCAAGAGATGGCTACACCTTC.

This clone turned up a few times. The V and J genes are TRBV5-5 and TRBJ1-1; D possibly corresponds to TRBD1 (6 bases). The CDR3 is 14 amino acids. Deletions cut 4 bases from V and 5 bases from J, with 15 bases between. The germline V gene encodes CDR1 SGHKS and CDR2 YYEKEE (reference sequence). CDR3 amino acids: CASSMLTGMTEAFF. The CDR3 bases are TGTGCCAGCAGCATGCTTACAGGGATGACTGAAGCTTTCTTT.

The chain has TRBV30 and TRBJ2-7, with D unresolved. Germline V gives CDR1 GTSNPN, CDR2 SVGIG (reference sequence). This CDR3 is built from 11 residues. V was shortened by 4 bases and J by 3 bases, with 7 bases between the two germline ends. Written as DNA, the CDR3 is TGTGCCTGGAACCAGGACTACGAGCAGTACTTC. Its translation: CAWNQDYEQYF.

The genes are TRBV5-6 and TRBJ2-3; D is possibly TRBD2 (6 bases). Germline assignment: CDR1 SGHDT and CDR2 YYEEEE. V lost 2 bases and J lost 5, with 15 bases in between. This CDR3 contains 15 residues. Here the CDR3 reads CASSFSAGTGDTQYF. For the CDR3, the DNA is TGTGCCAGCAGCTTCTCGGCAGGGACTGGAGATACGCAGTATTTT.

The gene calls are TRBV5-6 and TRBJ1-1; D may be TRBD1 (5 bases). The germline CDR1 and CDR2 sequences are SGHDT and YYEEEE. The CDR3 is made up of 15 amino acids. Trimming removed 1 base from V and 4 bases from J, with 14 bases in between. Here the CDR3 DNA reads TGTGCCAGCAGCTTGTTTGCAGGGTTGGGCACTGAAGCTTTCTTT. Its translation is CASSLFAGLGTEAFF.

The gene calls are TRBV7-3 and TRBJ1-6; D uncertain. From germline, CDR1 is SGHTA and CDR2 FQGTGA. The V end was cut by 6 bases, the J end by 7 bases, with 16 bases between. CDR3 length: 15 residues. This CDR3 is CASRPNSRMNSPLHF. The CDR3 DNA is TGTGCCAGCAGGCCAAACAGCCGAATGAATTCACCCCTCCACTTT.

This chain joins TRBV9 and TRBJ1-1; TRBD1 aligns across 7 bases. J was trimmed by 11 bases and V by 0 bases; bases with no gene match: 13. The CDR3 totals 15 residues. Germline values: CDR1 SGDLS, CDR2 YYNGEE. CDR3 region: CASSVDGRTGGYAFF. CDR3 nucleotide sequence: TGTGCCAGCAGCGTAGACGGACGGACAGGAGGCTATGCTTTCTTT.

The rearrangement uses TRBV15 and TRBJ2-2; D gene uncertain. The CDR3 runs 13 residues. V lost 5 bases and J lost 7, with 11 bases in between. Germline loops: CDR1 LNHNV, CDR2 YYDKDF (reference sequence). The CDR3 DNA follows: TGTGCCACCAGCGGTGACATAGTCGGGGAGCTGTTTTTT. Encoded protein: CATSGDIVGELFF.

The chain combines TRBV10-3 with TRBJ1-4, with unresolved D. The germline V and J ends were trimmed by 11 bases and 3 bases, with 19 bases remaining between them. The CDR3 extends over 15 amino acids. The V gene's germline CDR1 is ENHRY and CDR2 SYGVKD. The CDR3 sequence is CASAREVGSNEKLFF. In nucleotides, the CDR3 is TGTGCCTCAGCGAGGGAGGTTGGTTCTAATGAAAAACTGTTTTTT.

The genes are TRBV10-3 and TRBJ1-4; D ambiguous. With 2 bases removed from V and 5 bases from J, the gap between germline ends came to 6 bases. Germline loops: CDR1 ENHRY, CDR2 SYGVKD. The CDR3 runs to 13 residues. The CDR3 region is CAISEGLNEKLFF. The CDR3 region has the DNA TGTGCCATCAGTGAGGGACTCAATGAAAAACTGTTTTTT.

The gene calls are TRBV6-5 and TRBJ2-3, with unresolved D. The CDR3 is made up of 13 amino acids. The germline gives CDR1 MNHEY, CDR2 SVGAGI. Trimming pared 6 bases from V and 0 bases from J, leaving 7 bases between. CDR3 bases: TGTGCCAGCAGACACCCTAGCACAGATACGCAGTATTTT. It encodes CASRHPSTDTQYF.